Listed here are 19 T cell receptor beta chains from one sample, sequenced in a study of molecular identifiers for immune sequencing clone quantification. TCRdb passed the PCR reads through MiXCR, listing each CDR3 protein once. The sample has about 300,000 distinct CDR3 sequences, about 21% seen once. The specimen sequenced was naive CD8+ T cells from blood, with Jurkat cell RNA spiked in. Subset given: FACS-sorted CD8+CD4-CCR7+CD45RA+ naive T cells. The receptors were sampled from a human donor in good health. Some libraries in this study had Jurkat cell RNA spiked in.

This chain connects TRBV6-1 to TRBJ2-1; D is unclear. Germline V CDR1 and CDR2: MNHNS, SASEGT. This CDR3 spans 13 amino acids. Trimming took 3 bases from V and 4 from J, leaving 7 bases between them. In DNA form, the CDR3 reads TGTGCCAGCAGTGAGCTGCAGTACAATGAGCAGTTCTTC. Its translation is CASSELQYNEQFF.

The table lists this clonotype with many counts. The V gene is TRBV6-2 or TRBV6-3, the J gene TRBJ2-7; D unclear. Trimming took 6 bases from V and 5 from J, leaving 17 bases between them. Germline CDR1 and CDR2: MNHEY and SVGEGT. The CDR3 has 14 residues. The CDR3 region is CASSRVLVPDEQYF. In nucleotides, the CDR3 is TGTGCCAGCAGCCGGGTTCTCGTGCCTGACGAGCAGTACTTC.

This clonotype was counted many times. This sequence joins TRBV7-9 and TRBJ2-3; D is possibly TRBD2 (6 bases). Trimming shortened V by 4 bases and J by 4 bases, and 15 bases separated the two germline ends. Germline V gene lookup returns CDR1 SEHNR and CDR2 FQNEAQ (reference sequence). CDR3 size: 15 residues. The CDR3 DNA reads TGTGCCAGCAGCTACTCCCCGACTAGTGCAGATACGCAGTATTTT. Translated, it gives CASSYSPTSADTQYF.

This rearrangement joins TRBV4-1 to TRBJ2-5, with 9 bases that match TRBD1. The length of the CDR3 is 16 residues. From germline, CDR1 is MGHRA and CDR2 YSYEKL. Trimming cost V 0 bases and J 5 bases; bases outside gene matches: 7. CDR3 sequence: CASSQDVGTGFETQYF. The DNA for the CDR3 is TGCGCCAGCAGCCAAGACGTTGGGACAGGGTTCGAGACCCAGTACTTC.

This clonotype was seen ten or more times. The chain carries TRBV7-9 and TRBJ2-3; D ambiguous. The germline V gene encodes CDR1 SEHNR and CDR2 FQNEAQ (reference sequence). The CDR3 is made up of 16 amino acids. V lost 1 base and J lost 1, with 12 bases in between. This CDR3 is CASSLGQFLGTDTQYF. The CDR3 bases are TGTGCCAGCAGCTTAGGTCAGTTCCTTGGCACAGATACGCAGTATTTT.

This clonotype showed up just a few times. A much larger clone differs by one base, so this may be a read error. Since no conserved phenylalanine or tryptophan closes the CDR3, a read error is the likely cause. The V and J genes are TRBV2 and TRBJ1-5, with D tentatively TRBD1 (5 bases). The CDR3 is made up of 14 amino acids. V lost 5 bases and J lost 0, with 8 bases in between. CDR1 is SNHLY and CDR2 is FYNNEI in the germline V gene. The chain's CDR3 is CASSPGTSNQPQHS. The CDR3 DNA reads as TGTGCCAGCAGTCCAGGGACTAGCAATCAGCCCCAGCATTCT.

The chain links TRBV7-2 to TRBJ1-3, with D maybe TRBD1 (5 bases). Germline V lookup: CDR1 SGHTA, CDR2 FQGNSA. This CDR3 spans 14 amino acids. V lost 4 bases and J 5 bases, leaving 12 bases between the germline ends. CDR3 coding DNA: TGTGCCAGCAGCTGGGGGGGTCCTAGAAACACCATATATTTT. It encodes CASSWGGPRNTIYF.

This clonotype was observed a handful of times. The J gene is TRBJ1-4, the V gene TRBV14; D is possibly TRBD1 (5 bases). The CDR3 runs to 17 residues. V lost 0 bases to trimming and J lost 3 bases, with 14 bases between them. Germline V CDR1 and CDR2: SGHDN, FVKESK. Written as DNA, the CDR3 is TGTGCCAGCAGCCAAGATTATATAACACAGGCTAATGAAAAACTGTTTTTT. Protein sequence: CASSQDYITQANEKLFF.

The chain is built from TRBV19 and TRBJ2-3; 8 bases map to TRBD1. The germline V gene encodes CDR1 LNHDA and CDR2 SQIVND (reference sequence). The CDR3 has 13 residues. J was trimmed by 0 bases and V by 9 bases; bases with no gene match: 2. CDR3 DNA: TGTGCCAGCAGGACAGGGAGCACAGATACGCAGTATTTT. Translation gives CASRTGSTDTQYF.

This clonotype was seen ten or more times. The V gene is TRBV19, the J gene TRBJ1-5; no definite D call. The germline V and J ends were trimmed by 5 bases and 6 bases, with 14 bases remaining between them. From germline, CDR1 is LNHDA and CDR2 SQIVND (reference sequence). The CDR3 length is 14 residues. The CDR3 nucleotides read TGTGCCAGTAGTTTGGGTACCTCCAGTCAGCCCCAGCATTTT. Translation gives CASSLGTSSQPQHF.

This clonotype was detected only once. This may be a read error, as it is one base from a much larger clone. Here the CDR3 reads CASSLQGTGYEQYF. CDR3 nucleotide sequence: TGTGCCAGCAGCTTACAGGGAACTGGGTACGAGCAGTACTTC. The chain employs TRBV27 and TRBJ2-7, with D possibly matching TRBD1 (6 bases). Germline values: CDR1 MNHEY, CDR2 SMNVEV (reference sequence). Trimming pared 6 bases from V and 4 bases from J, leaving 16 bases between. The CDR3 runs 14 residues.

At least ten counts were recorded for this clonotype. The chain carries TRBV20-1 and TRBJ2-7; D remains unclear. V was trimmed by 0 bases and J by 0 bases, leaving 12 bases between them. Germline V gene lookup returns CDR1 DFQATT and CDR2 SNEGSKA (reference sequence). There are 15 residues in the CDR3. CDR3 sequence reads: CSARDLQRSSYEQYF. The CDR3 DNA reads as TGCAGTGCTAGAGATCTCCAGAGGAGCTCCTACGAGCAGTACTTC.

There are a few counts of this clonotype. This sequence may be a read error, since a much larger clone differs from it by one base. V and J are TRBV30 and TRBJ2-1; the D gene is possibly TRBD2 (5 bases). This CDR3 has 11 residues. The germline V and J ends were trimmed by 0 bases and 14 bases, with 11 bases remaining between them. In germline, CDR1 is GTSNPN, CDR2 SVGIG (reference sequence). CDR3 residues: CAWSVLGFEFF. CDR3 DNA: TGTGCCTGGAGTGTACTAGGGTTCGAGTTCTTC.

This clonotype was detected ten times or more. The V call is TRBV23-1, the J call TRBJ2-6; tentatively, D is TRBD1 (6 bases). TRBV23-1 is identified as an open reading frame with a role that is uncertain. There are 19 residues in the CDR3. V was trimmed by 8 bases and J by 0 bases, leaving 23 bases between them. In nucleotides, the CDR3 is TGCGCCAGCCGATATATGGGGGCAGGGGAGTACTCTGGGGCCAACGTCCTGACTTTC. Translation gives CASRYMGAGEYSGANVLTF.

This clonotype was seen many times. The gene calls are TRBV7-6 and TRBJ2-1; D may match TRBD1 or TRBD2 (6 bases each). The germline V gene encodes CDR1 SGHVS and CDR2 FNYEAQ. The CDR3 contains 14 residues. Trimming pared 5 bases from V and 2 bases from J, leaving 10 bases between. In DNA, the CDR3 is TGTGCCAGCAGCGCGCGGGACACCTACAATGAGCAGTTCTTC. Its translation: CASSARDTYNEQFF.

Concerning this clonotype itself: A much larger clone lies a single base off, so this may be a read error. The CDR3 does not close with the conserved phenylalanine or tryptophan, likely indicating a read error. The V gene is TRBV6-2 or TRBV6-3, the J gene TRBJ2-3; TRBD2 might be the D (7 bases). Germline assignment: CDR1 MNHEY and CDR2 SVGEGT. The CDR3 runs 15 residues. V was cut by 2 bases and J by 3 bases, with 12 bases left in between. The CDR3 protein is CASSYVAGATDTQYI. CDR3 DNA: TGTGCCAGCAGTTACGTCGCGGGGGCGACAGATACGCAGTATATT.

In this sample, this clonotype turned up many times. CDR3 nucleotide sequence: TGTGCCAGCAGCTTAGTAGGGGGGACCACCTACAATGAGCAGTTCTTC. The encoded protein is CASSLVGGTTYNEQFF. V usage is TRBV7-2 and J usage is TRBJ2-1; perhaps D is TRBD1 or TRBD2 (6 bases each). V gave up 1 base and J gave up 2 bases, with 12 bases separating them. In germline, CDR1 is SGHTA, CDR2 FQGNSA. The CDR3 runs 16 residues. Drawing the rest from reference TRBV7-2 and TRBJ2-1, the complete variable domain is GAGVSQSPSNKVTEKGKDVELRCDPISGHTALYWYRQSLGQGLEFLIYFQGNSAPDKSGLPSDRFSAERTGGSVSTLTIQRTQQEDSAVYLCASSLVGGTTYNEQFFGPGTRLTVL.

This clonotype was observed a handful of times. The CDR3 DNA is TGCGCCAGCAGCCAAGGGGACAGATACACAGATACGCAGTATTTT. Its protein is CASSQGDRYTDTQYF. The rearrangement links TRBV4-3 to TRBJ2-3; 7 nucleotides agree with TRBD1. Germline CDR1 is LGHNA and CDR2 is YSLEER. This CDR3 has 15 amino acids. V trimming: 1 base; J trimming: 2 bases; junction bases outside the gene matches: 3.

This clonotype was seen repeatedly, ten times or more. The chain is built from TRBV5-5 and TRBJ2-2; D call uncertain. Germline lookup yields CDR1 SGHKS and CDR2 YYEKEE (reference sequence). The CDR3 is 13 amino acids. V gave up 0 bases and J gave up 6 bases, with 6 bases separating them. CDR3 protein: CASSLDTPGELFF. The CDR3 nucleotides read TGTGCCAGCAGCTTGGATACGCCCGGGGAGCTGTTTTTT.